Listed here are 2 T cell receptor beta chains from one sample, sequenced in a study of T cell responses to AZD1222 COVID-19 vaccine. Profiling relied on immunoSEQ multiplex PCR, and the TCRdb table lists in-frame clones only, not all of them. This table has approximately 170,000 clones, 85% to 90% appearing once. This sample comprised peripheral blood, obtained on day 0 of AZD1222 vaccination. The receptors originated from an adult in good health.

This clone was counted between two and nine times. The V and J genes are TRBV3-1 (or the pseudogene TRBV3-2) and TRBJ2-7, with 15 bases identical to TRBD2. Germline loops: CDR1 LGHDT, CDR2 YNNKEL (reference sequence). The CDR3 has 20 amino acids. J was trimmed by 0 bases and V by 4 bases; bases with no gene match: 13. The CDR3 reads CASSPPGTSGGPESSYEQYF. The CDR3 DNA reads TGTGCCAGCAGCCCGCCCGGGACTAGCGGGGGGCCAGAAAGCTCCTACGAGCAGTACTTC.

The chain employs TRBV28 and TRBJ2-7, with 12 positions matching TRBD1. CDR1 and CDR2 (germline): MDHEN, SYDVKM. Germline trimming cut 3 bases from V and 12 bases from J; bases unmatched to any gene: 6. There are 13 residues in the CDR3. CDR3 DNA: TGTGCCAGCAGTTTTACCGGGACAGGGGGCTTGTACGTC. Amino acid sequence: CASSFTGTGGLYV.